The 32 T cell receptor beta chains given below trace back to one sample, sequenced in a study of blood T cell repertoires in COVID-19 (dated by TCRdb to the early 2020s). Library generation was performed with the immunoSEQ multiplex PCR assay. The table comes from immuneACCESS by way of TCRdb, which keeps in-frame sequences with V and J called. Part of the clones is missing from these tables; in studies checked, under half for an unresolved V gene and the rest for unknown reasons. The sample table holds about 290,000 clones, of which around 85% were seen once. Around 3.7% of the sample lies in the top ten. Sequencing was done on a sample of peripheral blood. The source is a woman aged 45 to 65 with active or convalescent COVID-19.

This clone was seen a handful of times. The V gene is TRBV19, the J gene TRBJ2-3; TRBD2 agrees at 9 bases. V lost 3 bases to trimming and J lost 2 bases; unmatched junction nucleotides: 12. CDR1 is LNHDA and CDR2 is SQIVND in the germline V gene (reference sequence). CDR3 size: 18 residues. CDR3 sequence (DNA): TGTGCCAGTAGTATGTGGTCAAACCCTAGCGGGACCACAGATACGCAGTATTTT. Translating it yields CASSMWSNPSGTTDTQYF.

This clone was seen more than once but under ten times. The chain has TRBV30 and TRBJ1-3; D perhaps matches TRBD1 (6 bases). This CDR3 has 14 amino acids. The germline V gene has CDR1 GTSNPN and CDR2 SVGIG (reference sequence). V was trimmed by 4 bases and J by 2 bases, leaving 12 bases between them. In DNA form, the CDR3 reads TGTGCCTGGACCAAAAAGGGGGCTGGAAACACCATATATTTT. It specifies CAWTKKGAGNTIYF.

The CDR3 here is CACGTGVSPLHF. In DNA form, the CDR3 reads TGTGCCTGCGGGACAGGGGTTTCACCCCTCCACTTT. V is TRBV19 and J is TRBJ1-6; TRBD1 aligns across 10 bases. V was clipped by 11 bases and J by 9 bases; unmatched bases: 4. The CDR3 runs 12 residues. CDR1 is LNHDA and CDR2 is SQIVND in the germline V gene (reference sequence).

The CDR3 loop is CSVGRTLYNEQFF. The CDR3 nucleotides read TGCAGCGTTGGCAGAACGCTCTACAATGAGCAGTTCTTC. The chain links TRBV29-1 to TRBJ2-1, with D unclear. Germline assignment: CDR1 SQVTM and CDR2 ANQGSEA. This CDR3 is 13 amino acids long. Trimming took off 4 bases at V and 3 bases at J, with 10 bases between the two ends.

This chain uses TRBV5-4 with TRBJ2-1, with 9 bases that match TRBD2. In germline, CDR1 is SGHNT, CDR2 YYREEE (reference sequence). The CDR3 has 16 residues. V was pared by 4 bases and J by 5 bases, with 10 bases of the junction left unmatched. The CDR3 DNA follows: TGTGCCAGCAGCCCTCTAGGGCTAGCGGGAAACAATGAGCAGTTCTTC. Its protein product is CASSPLGLAGNNEQFF.

CDR3 nucleotides: TGTGCCAGCAGTTACTCGGGGAGCAATGGAAACACCATATATTTT. Amino acids: CASSYSGSNGNTIYF. The chain recombines TRBV6-5 with TRBJ1-3; no clear D. V lost 0 bases and J lost 3, with 9 bases in between. The germline V gene encodes CDR1 MNHEY and CDR2 SVGAGI. This CDR3 contains 15 residues.

The chain has TRBV6-5 and TRBJ2-1; TRBD1 is a possible D gene (5 bases). CDR1 is MNHEY, CDR2 SVGAGI, per germline. The CDR3 totals 15 residues. V was trimmed by 6 bases and J by 9 bases, leaving 21 bases between them. CDR3 amino acids: CASSKGRISHAEQFF. Here the CDR3 DNA reads TGTGCCAGCAGCAAGGGGCGAATATCCCATGCTGAGCAGTTCTTC.

The count of this clone is one. This chain uses TRBV7-9 with TRBJ2-1; 11 positions match TRBD2. Per germline, CDR1 SEHNR and CDR2 FQNEAQ (reference sequence). This CDR3 has 17 amino acids. V was clipped by 5 bases and J by 0 bases; unmatched bases: 6. This chain's CDR3 is CASSKSGLAASYNEQFF. For the CDR3, the DNA is TGTGCCAGCAGCAAATCGGGACTAGCGGCCTCCTACAATGAGCAGTTCTTC.

The chain has TRBV7-8 and TRBJ1-2; D gene ambiguous. The CDR3 consists of 15 residues. In germline, CDR1 is SGHVS, CDR2 FQNEAQ. With 5 bases removed from V and 4 bases from J, the gap between germline ends came to 17 bases. Here the CDR3 DNA reads TGTGCCAGCAGCCAGAGGACTTTGGGGATCTATGGCTACACCTTC. Amino acid sequence: CASSQRTLGIYGYTF.

The J gene is TRBJ1-1, the V gene TRBV5-1, with D perhaps matching TRBD1 (5 bases). V lost 4 bases and J lost 3, with 25 bases in between. This CDR3 spans 18 amino acids. The V gene's germline CDR1 is SGHRS and CDR2 YFSETQ. This chain's CDR3 is CASSRLYRGPAGDTEAFF. In DNA form, the CDR3 reads TGCGCCAGCAGCCGCCTTTACCGGGGCCCGGCGGGGGACACTGAAGCTTTCTTT.

J is TRBJ1-2 and V is TRBV11-2; 7 positions agree with TRBD1. V lost 5 bases and J lost 0; bases outside the gene matches: 6. The germline gives CDR1 SGHAT, CDR2 FQNNGV. The CDR3 runs to 15 residues. CDR3 nucleotide sequence: TGTGCCAGCAGCCCGTTGACAGGGCCTAACTATGGCTACACCTTC. Protein: CASSPLTGPNYGYTF.

Only a few counts were recorded for this clone. The sample contains more than one DNA sequence encoding this CDR3. The CDR3 DNA sequence: TGTGCCAGCAGCTTAAGCGGGAAAGAGACCCAGTACTTC. Its translation: CASSLSGKETQYF. The V call is TRBV11-3, the J call TRBJ2-5; 7 bases match TRBD2. V shed 2 bases and J 3 bases; nucleotides not matched to a gene: 0. The CDR3 has 13 residues. Germline V gene lookup returns CDR1 SGHNT and CDR2 YENEEA.

The chain links TRBV2 to TRBJ1-1; possibly TRBD1 for D (5 bases). The germline V and J ends were trimmed by 4 bases and 4 bases, with 10 bases remaining between them. The germline V gene encodes CDR1 SNHLY and CDR2 FYNNEI. The CDR3 contains 13 residues. Written as DNA, the CDR3 is TGTGCCAGCAGTGGCAGCGGGGGCACTGAAGCTTTCTTT. This encodes CASSGSGGTEAFF.

The CDR3 reads CASSLPGIPNTEAFF. The CDR3 DNA is TGTGCCAGCAGCCTTCCCGGGATTCCTAACACTGAAGCTTTCTTT. The gene calls are TRBV7-9 and TRBJ1-1; D gene unclear. V was cut by 5 bases and J by 2 bases, with 15 bases left in between. The CDR3 extends over 15 amino acids. Germline assignment: CDR1 SEHNR and CDR2 FQNEAQ (reference sequence).

The chain links TRBV4-2 to TRBJ1-5; tentatively, D is TRBD1 (5 bases). From germline, CDR1 is LGHNA and CDR2 YNFKEQ. V was shortened by 0 bases and J by 2 bases, with 11 bases between the two germline ends. The CDR3 is 16 residues long. The CDR3 loop is CASSQEKGMGNQPQHF. The CDR3 region has the DNA TGTGCCAGCAGCCAAGAGAAGGGGATGGGCAATCAGCCCCAGCATTTT.

This chain connects TRBV27 to TRBJ1-2; maybe TRBD1 (5 bases). Germline V gives CDR1 MNHEY, CDR2 SMNVEV (reference sequence). Trimming stripped 5 bases from V and 11 bases from J, with 15 bases between. The CDR3 totals 12 residues. The DNA of the CDR3 is TGTGCCAGCAGTCGCCAGGGTTTACAATACACCTTC. It specifies CASSRQGLQYTF.

V is TRBV12-5 and J is TRBJ2-1, with D possibly matching TRBD2 (6 bases). The germline CDR1 and CDR2 sequences are LGHNT and FRNRAP. The CDR3 extends over 15 amino acids. V gave up 1 base and J gave up 8 bases, with 15 bases separating them. The CDR3 protein is CASGLDPTRAHEQFF. DNA for the CDR3: TGTGCTAGTGGTTTGGACCCGACTAGGGCGCATGAGCAGTTCTTC.

The rearrangement uses TRBV5-5 and TRBJ2-4; possible D gene TRBD1, 6 bases. Per the germline V gene, CDR1 is SGHKS and CDR2 is YYEKEE (reference sequence). The CDR3 runs 15 residues. V was pared by 6 bases and J by 2 bases, with 15 bases between. This chain's CDR3 is CASIRDILSKNIQYF. The DNA for the CDR3 is TGTGCCAGCATCCGGGACATCCTCTCCAAAAACATTCAGTACTTC.

Here the CDR3 reads CASSRPQTEQYF. Written as DNA, the CDR3 is TGTGCCAGCAGCCGCCCCCAGACAGAGCAGTACTTC. The rearrangement links TRBV3-1 (or the pseudogene TRBV3-2) to TRBJ2-7; no clear D gene. Germline lookup yields CDR1 LGHDT and CDR2 YNNKEL (reference sequence). The ends were cut back, 4 bases at V and 7 bases at J, with 11 bases in the middle. There are 12 residues in the CDR3.

The chain uses TRBV7-2 and TRBJ2-7; D uncertain. The germline gives CDR1 SGHTA, CDR2 FQGNSA. The V gene lost 1 base and the J gene lost 0 bases, with 7 bases spanning the gap. The CDR3 loop spans 14 amino acids. The CDR3 region is CASSLEYSSYEQYF. In nucleotides, the CDR3 is TGTGCCAGCAGCTTAGAGTACAGCTCCTACGAGCAGTACTTC.

The chain carries TRBV5-5 and TRBJ2-1; D unclear. The germline V gene encodes CDR1 SGHKS and CDR2 YYEKEE (reference sequence). Trimming stripped 4 bases from V and 6 bases from J, with 11 bases between. The CDR3 has 13 amino acids. As DNA, the CDR3 is TGTGCCAGCAGCCTCGATTGGCTCAATGAGCAGTTCTTC. Amino acid sequence: CASSLDWLNEQFF.

The V call is TRBV28, the J call TRBJ1-4, with D possibly being TRBD1 (6 bases). Germline V lookup: CDR1 MDHEN, CDR2 SYDVKM. This CDR3 contains 15 residues. Trimming removed 3 bases from V and 0 bases from J, with 8 bases in between. CDR3 bases: TGTGCCAGCAGTTTTGCAGGGGCAACTAATGAAAAACTGTTTTTT. Amino acids: CASSFAGATNEKLFF. The entire variable domain, with the rest obtained from reference TRBV28 and TRBJ1-4, is as follows: DVKVTQSSRYLVKRTGEKVFLECVQDMDHENMFWYRQDPGLGLRLIYFSYDVKMKEKGDIPEGYSVSREKKERFSLILESASTNQTSMYLCASSFAGATNEKLFFGSGTQLSVL.

This sequence joins TRBV29-1 and TRBJ2-3; the D gene is possibly TRBD2 (7 bases). Per the germline V gene, CDR1 is SQVTM and CDR2 is ANQGSEA. The CDR3 contains 22 residues. V lost 4 bases and J lost 0, with 35 bases in between. CDR3 residues: CSVGTRDRGRVGRGPSTDTQYF. The CDR3 region has the DNA TGCAGCGTTGGAACCCGGGACCGGGGGCGCGTGGGGCGGGGGCCTAGCACAGATACGCAGTATTTT.

This clone was found once. The V gene is TRBV4-1, the J gene TRBJ2-1; 10 bases are a match to TRBD2. Germline V CDR1 and CDR2: MGHRA, YSYEKL. CDR3 length equals 19 residues. The V and J ends lost 1 base and 2 bases, in that order; junction bases with no gene match: 11. The CDR3 loop reads CASSQVRLAGAGTYNEQFF. The CDR3 region has the DNA TGCGCCAGCAGCCAAGTGAGGCTAGCGGGAGCCGGGACCTACAATGAGCAGTTCTTC.

A single count supports this clone. The chain uses TRBV10-3 and TRBJ2-7; 8 bases fit TRBD1. This CDR3 spans 19 amino acids. V dropped 0 bases and J dropped 1; count of bases not matched to a gene: 14. Germline CDR1 is ENHRY and CDR2 is SYGVKD. CDR3: CAISESPLTWDRPSYEQYF. DNA for the CDR3: TGTGCCATCAGTGAGTCACCATTAACTTGGGACAGGCCGTCCTACGAGCAGTACTTC.

The chain has TRBV6-4 and TRBJ2-1; 9 nucleotides line up with TRBD2. The CDR3 has 15 amino acids. After removal of 5 bases from V and 1 base from J, the junction contained 3 bases not matched to a gene. The germline V gene encodes CDR1 MRHNA and CDR2 SNTAGT. The DNA for the CDR3 is TGTGCCAGCAGTCCCAGCGGGAGGTCCTACAATGAGCAGTTCTTC. It translates to CASSPSGRSYNEQFF.

This chain joins TRBV7-2 and TRBJ2-4; 12 bases agree with TRBD2. Germline values: CDR1 SGHTA, CDR2 FQGNSA. The CDR3 totals 20 residues. With 0 bases clipped from V and 12 bases from J, the junction kept 21 bases outside the gene matches. CDR3 protein: CASSLAGRLAGVGDDACQYF. The CDR3, as DNA: TGTGCCAGCAGCTTAGCTGGGAGACTAGCGGGAGTCGGTGATGATGCGTGTCAGTACTTC.

The rearrangement links TRBV9 to TRBJ1-2; the match to TRBD1 covers 7 bases. The V and J ends lost 3 bases and 8 bases, in that order; junction bases with no gene match: 10. The length of the CDR3 is 14 residues. Germline CDR1 SGDLS, CDR2 YYNGEE. The CDR3 loop is CASSAAPTGPGYTF. CDR3 coding DNA: TGTGCCAGCAGCGCCGCACCGACAGGGCCCGGCTACACCTTC.

The sample holds one count of this clone. The V gene is TRBV19, the J gene TRBJ2-7, with a tentative D call TRBD2 (5 bases). Germline lookup yields CDR1 LNHDA and CDR2 SQIVND (reference sequence). V was cut by 2 bases and J by 2 bases, with 10 bases left in between. The CDR3 totals 14 residues. The DNA for the CDR3 is TGTGCCAGTAGTATACATGAGCGGCCCTACGAGCAGTACTTC. As protein: CASSIHERPYEQYF.

The gene calls are TRBV4-1 and TRBJ2-1; possible D gene TRBD2, 5 bases. The CDR3 contains 14 residues. Germline V CDR1 and CDR2: MGHRA, YSYEKL. Trimming stripped 1 base from V and 8 bases from J, with 12 bases between. The CDR3 bases are TGCGCCAGCAGCCAAGCTACGCGGGCTTATGAGCAGTTCTTC. This codes for CASSQATRAYEQFF.

This chain links TRBV4-1 with TRBJ2-7; TRBD2 aligns across 11 bases. Losses at the gene ends were 3 bases for V and 7 bases for J; bases not matched to a gene: 8. Germline V gene data show CDR1 as MGHRA and CDR2 as YSYEKL. There are 15 residues in the CDR3. The CDR3 region is CASSHIAGGEREQYF. The CDR3 region has the DNA TGCGCCAGCAGCCACATAGCGGGGGGGGAGAGGGAGCAGTACTTC.

V usage is TRBV4-1 and J usage is TRBJ2-3; TRBD2 matches 7 bases. Germline values: CDR1 MGHRA, CDR2 YSYEKL. Trimming at V came to 5 bases and at J to 1 base, leaving 6 bases not matched to a gene. CDR3 size: 15 residues. This CDR3 reads CASSFASGGTDTQYF. CDR3 coding DNA: TGCGCCAGCAGCTTCGCTAGCGGAGGCACAGATACGCAGTATTTT.